The 17 T cell receptor beta chains in this list originate from one sample, sequenced in a study of T cell repertoires in cytomegalovirus infection. Each CDR3 protein is one row after TCRdb ran MiXCR on the reads. The data contain nearly 650,000 distinct CDR3 sequences, approximately 25% of them singletons. Sequenced: CD8+ T cells from PBMCs. These receptors all stem from a human donor in good health (CMV status not recorded). Some clones in this sample may be carry-over from other donors' samples.

There are many counts of this clonotype. The chain recombines TRBV28 with TRBJ2-7; D possibly corresponds to TRBD2 (5 bases). V was trimmed by 5 bases and J by 3 bases, leaving 11 bases between them. The CDR3 runs to 13 residues. CDR1 is MDHEN and CDR2 is SYDVKM in the germline V gene. CDR3 sequence: CASSEPGDYEQYV. Written as DNA, the CDR3 is TGTGCCAGCAGTGAACCCGGGGACTACGAGCAGTACGTC.

The chain has TRBV7-9 and TRBJ2-3, with D perhaps assigned TRBD1 or TRBD2 (7 bases each). Germline-derived CDR1 and CDR2 are SEHNR and FQNEAQ (reference sequence). The CDR3 contains 15 residues. The ends were cut back, 6 bases at V and 2 bases at J, with 15 bases in the middle. The CDR3 reads CASSQGGLTTDTQYF. The CDR3 DNA reads as TGTGCCAGCAGTCAGGGGGGACTAACCACAGATACGCAGTATTTT. Combining the CDR3 with reference TRBV7-9 and TRBJ2-3 gives the whole variable domain DTGVSQNPRHKITKRGQNVTFRCDPISEHNRLYWYRQTLGQGPEFLTYFQNEAQLEKSRLLSDRFSAERPKGSFSTLEIQRTEQGDSAMYLCASSQGGLTTDTQYFGPGTRLTVL.

The V and J genes are TRBV29-1 and TRBJ2-5; 9 bases are shared with TRBD1. The CDR3 length is 19 residues. V gave up 3 bases and J gave up 1 base; unmatched junction bases: 18. Looked up from germline, CDR1 is SQVTM and CDR2 is ANQGSEA. The CDR3 coding sequence is TGCAGCGTTGAGGGGCCCGGGACAGGGTCCCTTGTAACCCAAGAGACCCAGTACTTC. It specifies CSVEGPGTGSLVTQETQYF.

This clonotype was observed at least ten times. The J gene is TRBJ2-3, the V gene TRBV7-6; 10 bases fit TRBD1. Germline V gene lookup returns CDR1 SGHVS and CDR2 FNYEAQ. The CDR3 contains 15 residues. The J segment lost 9 bases and the V segment lost 4 bases, leaving 10 bases of the junction unmatched. The CDR3 nucleotides read TGTGCCAGCAGCTCCCGGGACAGGGGTCCGCGGACGCAGTATTTT. Protein product: CASSSRDRGPRTQYF.

This clonotype was detected only a few times. The chain employs TRBV4-2 and TRBJ2-7; D remains ambiguous. The CDR3 is 14 amino acids. The V end was cut by 1 base, the J end by 3 bases, with 10 bases between. CDR1 and CDR2 (germline): LGHNA, YNFKEQ. As DNA, the CDR3 is TGTGCCAGCAGCCAAGGACTCAACTACTACGAGCAGTACTTC. Protein: CASSQGLNYYEQYF.

The chain combines TRBV20-1 with TRBJ1-5; D is unclear. V was shortened by 1 base and J by 6 bases, with 13 bases between the two germline ends. The CDR3 is 14 residues long. Germline CDR1 DFQATT, CDR2 SNEGSKA (reference sequence). The CDR3 protein is CSARVDQVFQPQHF. The CDR3 region has the DNA TGCAGTGCTAGAGTAGATCAAGTTTTTCAGCCCCAGCATTTT.

In this sample, this clonotype turned up many times. V is TRBV12-3 or TRBV12-4 and J is TRBJ1-2, with D perhaps matching TRBD1 (5 bases). This CDR3 comprises 13 residues. Trimming pared 5 bases from V and 4 bases from J, leaving 11 bases between. The CDR3 region has the DNA TGTGCCAGCAGTCGCACAGGTCTCTATGGCTACACCTTC. Residues: CASSRTGLYGYTF.

This clonotype was observed at least ten times. The chain uses TRBV7-9 and TRBJ1-2; maybe TRBD1 (5 bases). The CDR3 extends over 13 amino acids. Trimming removed 5 bases from V and 2 bases from J, with 9 bases in between. Germline V gives CDR1 SEHNR, CDR2 FQNEAQ (reference sequence). The CDR3: CASSQGPNYGYTF. The CDR3 region has the DNA TGTGCCAGCAGCCAGGGACCGAACTATGGCTACACCTTC.

Turning to this clonotype: A much bigger clone sits one base away, suggesting this may be a read error. The J gene is TRBJ2-3, the V gene TRBV7-2, with 7 bases lining up with TRBD2. This CDR3 is built from 15 residues. Per germline, CDR1 SGHTA and CDR2 FQGNSA. V shed 5 bases, J shed 2 bases, and the junction held 7 bases outside the gene matches. The CDR3 bases are TGTGCCAGCAGCCACACCAGCGGGAACACAGATACGCAGTATTTT. Amino acids: CASSHTSGNTDTQYF.

Comments on this clonotype: Just one base apart from a much larger clone, this may be a read error. This rearrangement joins TRBV14 to TRBJ2-3; a weak D match, TRBD2 (6 bases). This CDR3 region has 15 residues. CDR1 SGHDN and CDR2 FVKESK come from the germline V gene. Here the CDR3 DNA reads TGTGCCGGCAGCCTGGAAGGAGGGGCCTCAGATACGCAGTATTTT. Its translation is CAGSLEGGASDTQYF.

This clonotype was counted only a few times. This chain joins TRBV14 and TRBJ2-5, with D maybe TRBD2 (6 bases). Germline lookup yields CDR1 SGHDN and CDR2 FVKESK. Trimming left V 4 bases short and J 3 bases short, with 21 bases between. CDR3 size: 17 residues. The CDR3 sequence: CASSPREMLTREETQYF. CDR3 bases: TGTGCCAGCAGCCCTCGGGAGATGCTTACCAGGGAAGAGACCCAGTACTTC.

This clonotype came up many times. The rearrangement joins TRBV5-6 to TRBJ2-3; D unresolved. The V gene lost 2 bases and the J gene lost 4 bases, with 11 bases spanning the gap. Germline lookup yields CDR1 SGHDT and CDR2 YYEEEE. This CDR3 region has 14 residues. The CDR3 DNA reads TGTGCCAGCAGCTTTGGGCGGCCCGCAGATACGCAGTATTTT. This encodes CASSFGRPADTQYF.

This clonotype has at least ten counts. The gene calls are TRBV7-6 and TRBJ2-5; TRBD2 agrees at 7 bases. The CDR3 contains 15 residues. J lost 2 bases, V lost 5 bases, and 8 bases had no gene match. From germline, CDR1 is SGHVS and CDR2 FNYEAQ. This chain's CDR3 is CASSPGPAGQETQYF. The CDR3 DNA reads TGTGCCAGCAGCCCCGGGCCAGCGGGGCAAGAGACCCAGTACTTC.

A few counts support this clonotype. The chain uses TRBV6-6 and TRBJ2-7; D gene ambiguous. Germline V gene sequence: CDR1 MNHNY, CDR2 SVGAGI (reference sequence). The CDR3 contains 13 residues. V was shortened by 6 bases and J by 0 bases, with 9 bases between the two germline ends. For the CDR3, the DNA is TGTGCCAGCAGGGACCATAGCTCCTACGAGCAGTACGTC. It specifies CASRDHSSYEQYV.

This clonotype was seen ten or more times. The chain is built from TRBV6-5 and TRBJ2-7, with a tentative D call TRBD1 (6 bases). This CDR3 is built from 15 residues. The V gene lost 0 bases and the J gene lost 1 base, with 10 bases spanning the gap. CDR1 and CDR2 (germline): MNHEY, SVGAGI. For the CDR3, the DNA is TGTGCCAGCAGTTACTCAGGCCAGGGGTCCTACGAGCAGTACTTC. It is translated as CASSYSGQGSYEQYF.

The gene calls are TRBV7-9 and TRBJ1-2; no reliable D call. Trimming took off 2 bases at V and 0 bases at J, with 13 bases between the two ends. The CDR3 consists of 16 residues. Germline values: CDR1 SEHNR, CDR2 FQNEAQ (reference sequence). The CDR3 DNA reads as TGTGCCAGCAGCTTATCCTCGACAAGAACTAACTATGGCTACACCTTC. It yields the protein CASSLSSTRTNYGYTF.

This clonotype was seen a few times. This rearrangement joins TRBV19 to TRBJ2-1; D may be TRBD2 (6 bases). V lost 3 bases, J lost 3 bases, and 12 bases lay in between. The CDR3 covers 15 residues. In germline, CDR1 is LNHDA, CDR2 SQIVND (reference sequence). CDR3 residues: CASSIHGTGYNEQFF. In nucleotides, the CDR3 is TGTGCCAGTAGTATCCACGGGACTGGCTACAATGAGCAGTTCTTC.